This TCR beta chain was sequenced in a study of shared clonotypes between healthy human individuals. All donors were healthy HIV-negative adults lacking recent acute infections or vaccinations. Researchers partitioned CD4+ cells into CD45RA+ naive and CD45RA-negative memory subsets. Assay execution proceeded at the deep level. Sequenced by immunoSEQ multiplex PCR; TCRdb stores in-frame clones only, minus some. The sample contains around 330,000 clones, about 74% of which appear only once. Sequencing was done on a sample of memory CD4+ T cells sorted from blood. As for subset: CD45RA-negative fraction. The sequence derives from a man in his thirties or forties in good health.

The CDR3 bases are TGTGCCAGCTCACCACTTAGCACGGGCAAAAACATTCAGTACTTC. It is translated as CASSPLSTGKNIQYF. The V call is TRBV18, the J call TRBJ2-4; D not resolved. CDR1 and CDR2 from the germline V gene are KGHSH and LQKENI. Trimming cost V 1 base and J 3 bases, with 10 bases left between them. CDR3 length: 15 residues.